This TCR beta chain appears in the sequencing data of a study of monozygotic twins with inflammatory bowel disease. Study results and caveats: Comparison of concordant versus discordant twins revealed no difference in repertoire similarity, possibly due to limited power.

About this clonotype: Its antigen remains unidentified.

A template switching step added UMIs, each with a 6-nucleotide sample barcode. TCRdb derives one entry per CDR3 protein from the 5' RACE reads, leaving out DNA. The specimen's table records 440,000 or so distinct CDR3 sequences. This TCR derives from a human donor with ulcerative colitis or Crohn's disease, or a healthy co-twin of an affected twin (not recorded which). Sequenced material: blood.

The CDR3 sequence is CASSLVGTMAFF. The chain recombines TRBV7-9 with TRBJ1-1. Germline V gene sequence: CDR1 SEHNR, CDR2 FQNEAQ (reference sequence). This CDR3 is built from 12 residues. Using reference TRBV7-9 and TRBJ1-1 for the parts outside the CDR3, the full variable domain is DTGVSQNPRHKITKRGQNVTFRCDPISEHNRLYWYRQTLGQGPEFLTYFQNEAQLEKSRLLSDRFSAERPKGSFSTLEIQRTEQGDSAMYLCASSLVGTMAFFGQGTRLTVV.